This TCR beta chain appears in the sequencing data of a study of blood T cell repertoires in COVID-19. Donors in Cohort 3 who had recovered were those with two negative PCRs, healthcare professional clearance, or resolution of their symptoms. V dropped 5 bases and J dropped 2 bases, with 11 bases sitting between them. The CDR3 totals 14 residues. Per the germline V gene, CDR1 is PRHDT and CDR2 is FYEKMQ (reference sequence). Sequenced by immunoSEQ multiplex PCR; TCRdb stores in-frame clones only, minus some. Of about 440,000 clones detected, less than 95% appear once; the ten largest clones hold approximately 0.55%.

The material sequenced was PBMCs or T cells enriched from blood (not recorded which). The sequence was collected from a young man who had recovered from COVID-19. The chain carries TRBV13 and TRBJ2-3; D gene uncertain. CDR3 coding DNA: TGTGCCAGCAGCCCGCTTAGCAACACAGATACGCAGTATTTT. It translates to CASSPLSNTDTQYF.